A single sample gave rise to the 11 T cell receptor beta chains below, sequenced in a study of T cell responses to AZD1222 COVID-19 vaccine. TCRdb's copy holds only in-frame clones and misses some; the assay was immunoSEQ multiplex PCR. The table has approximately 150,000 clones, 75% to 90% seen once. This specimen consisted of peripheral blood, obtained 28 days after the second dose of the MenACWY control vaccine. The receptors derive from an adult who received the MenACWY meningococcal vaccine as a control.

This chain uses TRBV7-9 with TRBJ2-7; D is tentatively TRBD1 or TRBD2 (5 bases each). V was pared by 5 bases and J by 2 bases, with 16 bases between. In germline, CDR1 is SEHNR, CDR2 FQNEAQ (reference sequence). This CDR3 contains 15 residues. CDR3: CASSQGPTNPYEQYF. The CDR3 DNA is TGTGCCAGCAGCCAGGGACCGACTAATCCCTACGAGCAGTACTTC.

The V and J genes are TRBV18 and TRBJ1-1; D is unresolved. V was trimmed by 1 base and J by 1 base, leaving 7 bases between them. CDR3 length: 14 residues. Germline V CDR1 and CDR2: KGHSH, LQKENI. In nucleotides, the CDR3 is TGTGCCAGCTCACCACTCGGGTCGAACACTGAAGCTTTCTTT. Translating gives CASSPLGSNTEAFF.

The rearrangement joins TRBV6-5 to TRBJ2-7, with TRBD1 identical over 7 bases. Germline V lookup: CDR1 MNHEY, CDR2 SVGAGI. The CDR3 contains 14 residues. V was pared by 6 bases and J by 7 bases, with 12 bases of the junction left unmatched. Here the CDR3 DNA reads TGTGCCAGCAGCCGTGACAGGGATCGTGGAGAGCAGTACTTC. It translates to CASSRDRDRGEQYF.

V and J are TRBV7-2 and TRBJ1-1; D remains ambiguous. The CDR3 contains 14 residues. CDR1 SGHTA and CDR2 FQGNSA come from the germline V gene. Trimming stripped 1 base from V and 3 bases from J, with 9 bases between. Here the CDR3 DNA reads TGTGCCAGCAGCTTAGTGATAGGAGACACTGAAGCTTTCTTT. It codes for CASSLVIGDTEAFF. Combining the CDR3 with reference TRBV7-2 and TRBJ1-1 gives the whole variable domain GAGVSQSPSNKVTEKGKDVELRCDPISGHTALYWYRQSLGQGLEFLIYFQGNSAPDKSGLPSDRFSAERTGGSVSTLTIQRTQQEDSAVYLCASSLVIGDTEAFFGQGTRLTVV.

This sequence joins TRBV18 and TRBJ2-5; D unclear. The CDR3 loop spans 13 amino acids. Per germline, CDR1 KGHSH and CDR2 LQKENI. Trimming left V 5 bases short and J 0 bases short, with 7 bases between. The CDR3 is CASSARDQETQYF. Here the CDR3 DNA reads TGTGCCAGCTCAGCCCGGGACCAAGAGACCCAGTACTTC.

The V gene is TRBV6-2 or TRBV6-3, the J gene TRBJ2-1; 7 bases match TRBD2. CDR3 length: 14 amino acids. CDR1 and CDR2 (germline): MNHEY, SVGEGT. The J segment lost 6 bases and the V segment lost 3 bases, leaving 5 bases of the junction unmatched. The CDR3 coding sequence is TGTGCCAGCAGTTATAAGGGAGGGGTCAATGAGCAGTTCTTC. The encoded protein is CASSYKGGVNEQFF.

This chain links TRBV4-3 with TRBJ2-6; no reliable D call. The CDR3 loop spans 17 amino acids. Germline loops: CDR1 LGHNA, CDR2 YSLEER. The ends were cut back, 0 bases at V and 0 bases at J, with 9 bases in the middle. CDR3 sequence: CASSQDTTYSGANVLTF. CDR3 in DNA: TGCGCCAGCAGCCAAGATACGACCTACTCTGGGGCCAACGTCCTGACTTTC.

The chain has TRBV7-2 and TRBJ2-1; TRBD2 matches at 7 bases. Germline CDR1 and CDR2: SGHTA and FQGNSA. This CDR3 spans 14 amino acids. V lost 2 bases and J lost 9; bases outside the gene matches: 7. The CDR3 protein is CASSLSGVGGEQFF. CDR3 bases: TGTGCCAGCAGCTTAAGCGGGGTCGGGGGTGAGCAGTTCTTC.

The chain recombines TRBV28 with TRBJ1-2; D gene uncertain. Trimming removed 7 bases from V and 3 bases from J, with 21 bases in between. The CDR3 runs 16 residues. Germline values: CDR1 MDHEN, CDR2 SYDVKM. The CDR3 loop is CASTFRTGRIHYGYTF. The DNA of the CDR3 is TGTGCCAGCACCTTTCGGACCGGGAGAATTCACTATGGCTACACCTTC.

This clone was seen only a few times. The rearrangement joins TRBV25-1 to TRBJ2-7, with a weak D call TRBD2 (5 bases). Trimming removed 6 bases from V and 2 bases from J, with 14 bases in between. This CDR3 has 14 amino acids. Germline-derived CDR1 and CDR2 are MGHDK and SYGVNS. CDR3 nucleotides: TGTGCCAGCAGGGAACAGCGGCCCGCCTACGAGCAGTACTTC. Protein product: CASREQRPAYEQYF.

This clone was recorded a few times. The CDR3 reads CASSEWGGVTGELFF. The CDR3 DNA is TGCGCCAGCAGTGAGTGGGGAGGGGTCACCGGGGAGCTGTTTTTT. This chain links TRBV10-1 with TRBJ2-2, with TRBD2 matching 7 bases. Per germline, CDR1 WNHNN and CDR2 SYGVQD (reference sequence). V lost 1 base, J lost 4 bases, and 3 bases stayed unmatched. The CDR3 sequence is 15 residues long.